This T cell receptor beta chain was identified during a study of T cell repertoires in cytomegalovirus infection. Across the whole study: Shared public TCR beta signatures pointed to both CMV infection and a matching HLA type.

Each CDR3 protein gets one entry after TCRdb re-called the reads with MiXCR. The repertoire includes 450,000 to 600,000 distinct CDR3 sequences, roughly 10% of them detected once, and roughly a tenth sits in the top ten. There are a few counts of this clonotype. Source material: PBMCs. The clonotype was recovered from a human donor in good health (CMV status not recorded). Some clones in this sample may be carry-over from other donors' samples.

CDR3 bases: TGCAGTACCCGACTAGCGGGACCCTACGAGCAGTACTTC. This codes for CSTRLAGPYEQYF. This rearrangement joins TRBV20-1 to TRBJ2-7; TRBD2 agrees at 11 bases. J was trimmed by 2 bases and V by 8 bases; bases with no gene match: 5. CDR1 DFQATT and CDR2 SNEGSKA come from the germline V gene (reference sequence). The CDR3 covers 13 residues.